This T cell receptor beta chain was documented in a study of control samples from healthy donors and cancer patients. CDR1 is SNHLY and CDR2 is FYNNEI in the germline V gene. This CDR3 has 12 amino acids. Trimming removed 4 bases at V and 3 bases at J, with 6 bases between. Measured with immunoSEQ multiplex PCR; TCRdb has only the in-frame clones, and not every one. The data hold tens of thousands of clones, with about 80% observed a single time. The sample was PBMCs. The source of this sequence is a man between 60 and 75 years old with head and neck cancer. The chain has TRBV2 and TRBJ1-1; no clear D gene. The CDR3 protein is CASSGGYTEAFF. The CDR3 DNA sequence: TGTGCCAGCAGTGGGGGTTACACTGAAGCTTTCTTT.